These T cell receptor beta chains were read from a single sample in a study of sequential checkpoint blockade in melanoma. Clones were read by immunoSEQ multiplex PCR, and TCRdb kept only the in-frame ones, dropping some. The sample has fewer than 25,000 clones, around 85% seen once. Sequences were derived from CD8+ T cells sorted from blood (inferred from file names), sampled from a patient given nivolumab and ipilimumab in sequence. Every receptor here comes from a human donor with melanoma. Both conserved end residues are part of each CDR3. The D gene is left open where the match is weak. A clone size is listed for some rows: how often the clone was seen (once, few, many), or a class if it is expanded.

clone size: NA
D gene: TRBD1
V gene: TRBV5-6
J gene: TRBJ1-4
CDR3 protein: CASSLQVQGARGKLFF
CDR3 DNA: TGTGCCAGCAGCTTGCAGGTCCAGGGGGCGCGAGGAAAACTGTTTTTT

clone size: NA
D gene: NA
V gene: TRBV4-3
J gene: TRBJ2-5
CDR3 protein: CASSQEGRGAVQETQYF
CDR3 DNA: TGCGCCAGCAGCCAAGAAGGCAGGGGGGCGGTCCAAGAGACCCAGTACTTC

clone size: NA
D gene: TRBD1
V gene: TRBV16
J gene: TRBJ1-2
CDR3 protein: CASSPARAGGSSGCTF
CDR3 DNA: TGTGCCAGCAGCCCAGCCCGGGCAGGGGGTTCCTCTGGCTGCACCTTC

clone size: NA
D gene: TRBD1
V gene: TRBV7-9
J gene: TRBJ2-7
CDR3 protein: CASSSNRDRTYEQYF
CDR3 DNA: TGTGCCAGCAGCTCGAACCGGGACAGAACCTACGAGCAGTACTTC

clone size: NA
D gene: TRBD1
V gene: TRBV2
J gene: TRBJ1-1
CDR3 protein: CASISDRGEAFF
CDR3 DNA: TGTGCCAGCATCTCGGACAGGGGTGAAGCTTTCTTT

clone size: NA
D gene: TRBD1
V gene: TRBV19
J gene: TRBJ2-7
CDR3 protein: CASSVKTGAKLVYEQYF
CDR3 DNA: TGTGCCAGTAGTGTAAAGACAGGGGCAAAGCTTGTCTACGAGCAGTACTTC

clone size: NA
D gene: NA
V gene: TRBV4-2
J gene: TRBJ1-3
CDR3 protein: CASSRPERRAGNTIYF
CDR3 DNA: TGTGCCAGCAGCCGCCCTGAGCGCAGGGCCGGAAACACCATATATTTT

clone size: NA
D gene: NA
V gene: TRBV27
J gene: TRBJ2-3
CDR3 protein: CASSSLSEKTSPDTQYF
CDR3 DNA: TGTGCCAGCAGTTCCCTCTCAGAAAAGACTAGTCCAGATACGCAGTATTTT

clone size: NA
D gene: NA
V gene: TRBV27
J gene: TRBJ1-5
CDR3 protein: CASRSGAYSNQPQHF
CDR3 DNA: TGTGCCAGCAGGTCAGGGGCGTATAGCAATCAGCCCCAGCATTTT

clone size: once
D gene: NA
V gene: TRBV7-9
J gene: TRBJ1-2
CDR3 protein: CASSFDSYGYTF
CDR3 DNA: TGTGCCAGCAGCTTTGACTCCTATGGCTACACCTTC

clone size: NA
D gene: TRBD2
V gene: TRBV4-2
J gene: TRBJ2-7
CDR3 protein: CASSQGGLAGALYEQYF
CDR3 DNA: TGTGCCAGCAGCCAAGGAGGACTAGCGGGAGCCCTATACGAGCAGTACTTC

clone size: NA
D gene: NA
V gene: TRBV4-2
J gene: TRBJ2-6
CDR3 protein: CASSLPGANVLTF
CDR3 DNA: TGTGCCAGCAGTCTACCTGGGGCCAACGTCCTGACTTTC

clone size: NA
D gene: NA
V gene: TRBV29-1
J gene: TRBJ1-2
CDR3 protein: CSVDAGNDYGYTF
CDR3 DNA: TGCAGCGTTGATGCAGGGAACGACTATGGCTACACCTTC

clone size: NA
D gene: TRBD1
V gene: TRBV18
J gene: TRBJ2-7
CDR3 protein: CASSSTGHSYEQYF
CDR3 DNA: TGTGCCAGCTCATCGACAGGGCACTCCTACGAGCAGTACTTC

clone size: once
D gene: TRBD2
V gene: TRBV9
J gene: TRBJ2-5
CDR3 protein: CASSASLGAGARETQYF
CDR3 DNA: TGTGCCAGCAGCGCGAGTCTCGGAGCGGGGGCCCGAGAGACCCAGTACTTC

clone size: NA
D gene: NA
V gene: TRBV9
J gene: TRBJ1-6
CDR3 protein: CASSVSSSPISPLHF
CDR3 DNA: TGTGCCAGCAGCGTCTCCTCGAGTCCCATTTCACCCCTCCACTTT

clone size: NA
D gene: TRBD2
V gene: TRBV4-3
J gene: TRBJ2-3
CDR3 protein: CASSQDIAGAADTQYF
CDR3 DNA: TGCGCCAGCAGCCAAGACATAGCGGGAGCCGCAGATACGCAGTATTTT

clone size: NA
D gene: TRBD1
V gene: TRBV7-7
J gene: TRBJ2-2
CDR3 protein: CASSSGQGGTGELFF
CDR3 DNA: TGTGCCAGCAGTTCGGGACAGGGGGGAACCGGGGAGCTGTTTTTT

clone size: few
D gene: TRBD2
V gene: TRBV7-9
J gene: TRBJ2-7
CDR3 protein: CASSSLTSGRAHEQYF
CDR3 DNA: TGTGCCAGCAGTTCCCTAACTAGCGGGAGGGCCCACGAGCAGTACTTC

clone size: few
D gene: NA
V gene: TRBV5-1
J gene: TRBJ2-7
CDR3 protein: CASSLAGEGYEQYF
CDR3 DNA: TGCGCCAGCAGCTTGGCAGGGGAAGGCTACGAGCAGTACTTC

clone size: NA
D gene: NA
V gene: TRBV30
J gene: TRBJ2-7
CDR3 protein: CAWSGREAYEQYF
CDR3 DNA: TGTGCCTGGAGTGGGAGGGAAGCCTACGAGCAGTACTTC

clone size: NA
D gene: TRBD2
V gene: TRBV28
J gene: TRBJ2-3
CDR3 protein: CASRRTSGRGDTQYF
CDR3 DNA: TGTGCCAGCAGAAGGACTAGCGGTCGTGGGGATACGCAGTATTTT

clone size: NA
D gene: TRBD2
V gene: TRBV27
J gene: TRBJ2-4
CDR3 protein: CASMGLAGVAKNIQYF
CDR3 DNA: TGTGCCAGCATGGGACTAGCGGGAGTGGCCAAAAACATTCAGTACTTC

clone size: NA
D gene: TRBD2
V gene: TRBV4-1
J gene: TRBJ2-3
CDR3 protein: CASSGPGLAVTDTQYF
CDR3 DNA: TGCGCCAGCAGCGGTCCGGGACTAGCGGTCACAGATACGCAGTATTTT

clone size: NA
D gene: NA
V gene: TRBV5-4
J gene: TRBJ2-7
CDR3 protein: CASSLESEQYF
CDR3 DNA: TGTGCCAGCAGCCTCGAGAGTGAGCAGTACTTC

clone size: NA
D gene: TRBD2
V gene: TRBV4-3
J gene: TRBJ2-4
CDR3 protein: CASSPRLAGGPGNIQYF
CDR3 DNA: TGCGCCAGCAGCCCGCGACTAGCGGGGGGGCCGGGAAACATTCAGTACTTC

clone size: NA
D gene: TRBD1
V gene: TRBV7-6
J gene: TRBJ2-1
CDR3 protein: CASSLGDRLEQFF
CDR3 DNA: TGTGCCAGCAGCTTAGGGGACAGGCTAGAGCAGTTCTTC

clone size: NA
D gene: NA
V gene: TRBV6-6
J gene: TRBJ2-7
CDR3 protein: CASRNLGVTEYEQYF
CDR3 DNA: TGTGCCAGCAGGAACCTCGGTGTCACCGAATACGAGCAGTACTTC

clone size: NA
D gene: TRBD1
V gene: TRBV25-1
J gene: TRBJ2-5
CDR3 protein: CASSPKEGQGQETQYF
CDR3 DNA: TGTGCCAGCAGCCCAAAGGAGGGACAGGGCCAAGAGACCCAGTACTTC

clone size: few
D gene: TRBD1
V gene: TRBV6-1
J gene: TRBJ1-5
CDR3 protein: CASSLRTGSNQPQHF
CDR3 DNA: TGTGCCAGCAGCCTTAGGACAGGGAGCAATCAGCCCCAGCATTTT